The T cell receptor beta chain under discussion was sequenced for a study of T cells in localized non-small cell lung cancer. Study-wide results and caveats: It was uninvolved adjacent lung that showed the highest T cell clonality, exceeding tumor. With higher T cell density in blood came longer overall survival.

Generated by immunoSEQ multiplex PCR, the TCRdb table keeps only in-frame clones and is missing some. The repertoire includes almost 40,000 clones, roughly 77% of them detected once, and about a third sits in the top ten. V gave up 4 bases and J gave up 4 bases; unmatched junction bases: 4. Germline loops: CDR1 LNHDA, CDR2 SQIVND (reference sequence). CDR3 length equals 14 residues. A word on this clone: The antigen is not known.

The sequence was collected from a woman aged 35-75 years with stage II squamous cell lung carcinoma. The gene calls are TRBV19 and TRBJ1-3; 7 nucleotides match TRBD1. This material consisted of PBMCs, taken before any cancer treatment. The CDR3 region has the DNA TGTGCCAGTAGTACACAGGGGACCGGAAACACCATATATTTT. Its translation: CASSTQGTGNTIYF.